Each of the 19 T cell receptor beta chains below was sequenced from the same sample in a study of T cells in Graves' hyperthyroidism and ophthalmopathy. Authors of the study amplified TCR beta CDR3 regions from RNA transcripts. The HTBI primer set was used in a first-round RT-PCR of the TCR CDR3. Each CDR3 protein gets one entry after TCRdb re-called the multiplex PCR reads with MiXCR. The table includes 650,000 to 750,000 distinct CDR3 sequences, 13% to 15% detected once. Sequenced: blood. The receptors come from a woman aged 18 to 35 with Graves' hyperthyroidism.

There are many counts of this clonotype. This sequence joins TRBV28 and TRBJ2-3, with D perhaps TRBD1 or TRBD2 (5 bases each). V lost 4 bases to trimming and J lost 10 bases, with 6 bases between them. This CDR3 has 10 residues. Germline CDR1 and CDR2: MDHEN and SYDVKM. The CDR3 DNA follows: TGTGCCAGCAGTTCGGGACCGCAGTATTTT. It encodes CASSSGPQYF.

This clonotype was recorded many times. The chain joins TRBV6-5 to TRBJ1-1, with 7 bases aligning to TRBD1. Germline CDR1 reads MNHEY; CDR2 reads SVGAGI. The CDR3 covers 14 residues. V lost 2 bases and J lost 4; bases outside the gene matches: 4. The DNA for the CDR3 is TGTGCCAGCAGTTACGAGGGGGCAGGCACTGAAGCTTTCTTT. This gives the protein CASSYEGAGTEAFF.

Ten or more counts support this clonotype. CDR3 sequence (DNA): TGCAGTGCTAGCCCCCCCCCCTACAATGAGCAGTTCTTC. Protein: CSASPPPYNEQFF. V usage is TRBV20-1 and J usage is TRBJ2-1; D is ambiguous. This CDR3 is built from 13 residues. Looked up from germline, CDR1 is DFQATT and CDR2 is SNEGSKA (reference sequence). V dropped 3 bases and J dropped 2 bases, with 8 bases sitting between them.

The chain combines TRBV20-1 with TRBJ1-6; D gene ambiguous. Germline loops: CDR1 DFQATT, CDR2 SNEGSKA (reference sequence). This CDR3 region has 13 residues. V gave up 4 bases and J gave up 3 bases, with 7 bases separating them. DNA for the CDR3: TGCAGTGCTAAGGGTTACTATAATTCACCCCTCCACTTT. Its translation: CSAKGYYNSPLHF.

Only a few counts were recorded for this clonotype. This chain connects TRBV27 to TRBJ1-4, with TRBD1 as a possible D gene (6 bases). Germline values: CDR1 MNHEY, CDR2 SMNVEV (reference sequence). Trimming took 4 bases from V and 4 from J, leaving 10 bases between them. CDR3 length: 14 amino acids. For the CDR3, the DNA is TGTGCCAGCAGTTCGGCAGGGGTTAATGAAAAACTGTTTTTT. Its protein is CASSSAGVNEKLFF. The full variable domain, with the rest looked up from reference TRBV27 and TRBJ1-4, is EAQVTQNPRYLITVTGKKLTVTCSQNMNHEYMSWYRQDPGLGLRQIYYSMNVEVTDKGDVPEGYKVSRKEKRNFPLILESPSPNQTSLYFCASSSAGVNEKLFFGSGTQLSVL.

This clonotype was seen more than once but under ten times. The chain joins TRBV28 to TRBJ2-3, with a tentative D call TRBD1 (6 bases). The germline CDR1 and CDR2 sequences are MDHEN and SYDVKM. The CDR3 contains 14 residues. V was trimmed by 3 bases and J by 4 bases, leaving 11 bases between them. The CDR3 sequence is CASSLSGVPDTQYF. DNA for the CDR3: TGTGCCAGCAGTTTGTCAGGGGTCCCAGATACGCAGTATTTT.

The rearrangement joins TRBV5-8 to TRBJ2-5, with D possibly matching TRBD2 (5 bases). Germline CDR1 reads SGHTS; CDR2 reads YDEGEE. The CDR3 runs to 15 residues. V was trimmed by 2 bases and J by 1 base, leaving 12 bases between them. The CDR3 sequence: CASSLHKRSQETQYF. The CDR3 nucleotides read TGTGCCAGCAGCTTACATAAGCGGTCCCAAGAGACCCAGTACTTC. The entire variable domain, with the rest obtained from reference TRBV5-8 and TRBJ2-5, is as follows: EAGVTQSPTHLIKTRGQQATLRCSPISGHTSVYWYQQALGLGLQFLLWYDEGEERNRGNFPPRFSGRQFPNYSSELNVNALELEDSALYLCASSLHKRSQETQYFGPGTRLLVL.

In this sample, this clonotype turned up many times. V is TRBV7-6 and J is TRBJ2-3, with D unclear. V lost 4 bases and J 4 bases, leaving 18 bases between the germline ends. Germline V gene sequence: CDR1 SGHVS, CDR2 FNYEAQ. CDR3 size: 16 residues. CDR3 bases: TGTGCCAGCAGCTCCCCCCCGGCTAGGTCCCCAGATACGCAGTATTTT. This codes for CASSSPPARSPDTQYF.

There are many counts of this clonotype. CDR3 DNA: TGTGCCAGCAGTCAAACTAGCGGGAGTACAGAGACCCAGTACTTC. Translated, it gives CASSQTSGSTETQYF. V gene TRBV6-2 or TRBV6-3 combines with J gene TRBJ2-5, with 11 bases matching TRBD2. This CDR3 comprises 15 residues. The germline gives CDR1 MNHEY, CDR2 SVGEGT. The junction had 6 bases not matched to a gene; V was cut back by 5 bases and J by 4 bases.

This chain connects TRBV6-2 or TRBV6-3 to TRBJ1-2, with D maybe TRBD1 (5 bases). This CDR3 has 13 residues. V was trimmed by 10 bases and J by 4 bases, leaving 16 bases between them. Germline CDR1 and CDR2: MNHEY and SVGEGT. The CDR3 loop reads CATTRGGIYGYTF. CDR3 sequence (DNA): TGTGCCACAACAAGGGGCGGAATCTATGGCTACACCTTC.

In its sample, this clonotype was seen many times. The genes are TRBV4-1 and TRBJ2-7; 14 positions match TRBD2. The V gene's germline CDR1 is MGHRA and CDR2 YSYEKL. V gave up 3 bases and J gave up 3 bases; unmatched junction bases: 4. CDR3 length: 16 amino acids. CDR3 DNA sequence: TGCGCCAGCAGCCACCCCGGGACTAGCGGGAGCTACGAGCAGTACTTC. It translates to CASSHPGTSGSYEQYF.

This clonotype was seen many times. The chain has TRBV2 and TRBJ1-1; the D is unclear. The germline V gene has CDR1 SNHLY and CDR2 FYNNEI. V was trimmed by 10 bases and J by 4 bases, leaving 19 bases between them. This CDR3 region has 14 residues. CDR3 region: CATASWETSTEAFF. The DNA for the CDR3 is TGTGCCACAGCCTCGTGGGAGACGAGCACTGAAGCTTTCTTT.

The chain carries TRBV27 and TRBJ1-4; 7 positions match TRBD1. The CDR3 is 17 residues long. V lost 1 base, J lost 8 bases, and 13 bases stayed unmatched. The V gene's germline CDR1 is MNHEY and CDR2 SMNVEV (reference sequence). The CDR3: CASSLLYGDRTGEKLFF. CDR3 coding DNA: TGTGCCAGCAGTTTATTATATGGGGACAGAACTGGGGAAAAACTGTTTTTT.

This chain links TRBV3-1 with TRBJ2-7, with 8 nucleotides matching TRBD2. The germline CDR1 and CDR2 sequences are LGHDT and YNNKEL (reference sequence). The CDR3 covers 16 residues. J lost 0 bases, V lost 3 bases, and 7 bases had no gene match. CDR3 coding DNA: TGTGCCAGCAGCCACCTAGCGGGCAGGAGCTCCTACGAGCAGTACTTC. Translation: CASSHLAGRSSYEQYF.

The chain uses TRBV27 and TRBJ2-1; no clear D. This CDR3 comprises 14 residues. V was pared by 5 bases and J by 6 bases, with 14 bases between. Germline CDR1 MNHEY, CDR2 SMNVEV (reference sequence). The CDR3 sequence is CASSPSGWGNEQFF. The DNA of the CDR3 is TGTGCCAGCAGTCCCTCCGGGTGGGGCAATGAGCAGTTCTTC.

This clonotype turned up a few times. The V gene is TRBV20-1, the J gene TRBJ2-7; 11 nucleotides match TRBD2. The CDR3 is made up of 15 amino acids. Germline lookup yields CDR1 DFQATT and CDR2 SNEGSKA (reference sequence). V was clipped by 8 bases and J by 7 bases; unmatched bases: 16. CDR3 region: CSSSTSGKPKGEQYF. DNA of the CDR3: TGCAGTTCCTCGACTAGCGGGAAACCAAAGGGGGAGCAGTACTTC.

The rearrangement links TRBV20-1 to TRBJ1-6; D may be TRBD1 (6 bases). The CDR3 is 15 residues long. The germline CDR1 and CDR2 sequences are DFQATT and SNEGSKA (reference sequence). Trimming left V 6 bases short and J 10 bases short, with 22 bases between. The CDR3 spells CSAASAGGGYSPLHF. In DNA form, the CDR3 reads TGCAGTGCCGCCTCCGCGGGAGGGGGTTACTCACCCCTCCACTTT.

The gene calls are TRBV28 and TRBJ1-1; D call uncertain. V lost 2 bases and J 1 base, leaving 8 bases between the germline ends. CDR3 size: 14 residues. Germline assignment: CDR1 MDHEN and CDR2 SYDVKM. The chain's CDR3 is CASSLKPSNTEAFF. In DNA, the CDR3 is TGTGCCAGCAGTTTAAAGCCTTCGAACACTGAAGCTTTCTTT.

This clonotype has just a few counts. DNA for the CDR3: TGTGCCATCAGTGGCGGGGCAGGCCACCTTCGGGCTTACGGCACCATATATTTT. Its protein is CAISGGAGHLRAYGTIYF. The chain recombines TRBV10-3 with TRBJ1-3; D possibly corresponds to TRBD1 (5 bases). Germline V gene data show CDR1 as ENHRY and CDR2 as SYGVKD. Trimming removed 4 bases at V and 9 bases at J, with 28 bases between. This CDR3 has 18 amino acids.